This TCR beta chain came from a study of chronic HIV infection and antiretroviral therapy. Trimming removed 3 bases at V and 10 bases at J, with 24 bases between. There are 17 residues in the CDR3. The V gene's germline CDR1 is SNHLY and CDR2 FYNNEI. Via MiXCR, TCRdb re-called the 5' RACE reads, giving one row per CDR3 protein. Of roughly 50,000 distinct CDR3 sequences in the sample, 15% to 20% were seen once. The receptor was isolated from an adult who had HIV and had not received antiretroviral therapy, or was an uninfected healthy control (not recorded which). The sequenced material came from peripheral blood. The chain links TRBV2 to TRBJ1-4, with a weak D call TRBD1 (5 bases). The CDR3 spells CASSEATWTLRGVKLFF. Here the CDR3 DNA reads TGTGCCAGCAGTGAGGCCACTTGGACCCTCAGAGGGGTAAAACTGTTTTTT.